This entry lists 14 T cell receptor beta chains sequenced from one sample in a study of blood T cell repertoires in COVID-19. Sequencing was performed with immunoSEQ multiplex PCR; in TCRdb, only in-frame clones are kept and a portion is missing. The sample lists some 160,000 clones; approximately 84% were seen once. Specimen: peripheral blood. These receptors were collected from a man between 70 and 80 years old with active or convalescent COVID-19.

The chain has TRBV7-2 and TRBJ1-5; no firm D call. Germline V CDR1 and CDR2: SGHTA, FQGNSA. V dropped 2 bases and J dropped 1 base, with 9 bases sitting between them. The CDR3 has 15 residues. The CDR3 DNA reads as TGTGCCAGCAGCTTATGGGTGGAGAGCAATCAGCCCCAGCATTTT. This sequence encodes CASSLWVESNQPQHF.

As DNA, the CDR3 is TGTGCCAGCTCGGGAGGACAGGGCCCTGAAGCTTTCTTT. Protein sequence: CASSGGQGPEAFF. V gene TRBV18 combines with J gene TRBJ1-1; 8 bases agree with TRBD1. Germline CDR1 and CDR2: KGHSH and LQKENI. V dropped 6 bases and J dropped 6; count of bases not matched to a gene: 6. The CDR3 length is 13 residues.

This sequence joins TRBV5-1 and TRBJ2-7; 8 bases fit TRBD1. The V gene end was trimmed by 4 bases and the J gene end by 3 bases; junction bases not matched to a gene: 6. The CDR3 totals 14 residues. The germline V gene has CDR1 SGHRS and CDR2 YFSETQ. The CDR3 spells CASSPRDRSYEQYF. Here the CDR3 DNA reads TGCGCCAGCAGCCCCCGGGACAGGAGCTACGAGCAGTACTTC. Using reference TRBV5-1 and TRBJ2-7 for the parts outside the CDR3, the full variable domain is KAGVTQTPRYLIKTRGQQVTLSCSPISGHRSVSWYQQTPGQGLQFLFEYFSETQRNKGNFPGRFSGRQFSNSRSEMNVSTLELGDSALYLCASSPRDRSYEQYFGPGTRLTVT.

The genes are TRBV6-2 or TRBV6-3 and TRBJ2-6; a possible D gene is TRBD1 (6 bases). The germline V gene has CDR1 MNHEY and CDR2 SVGEGT. Between the trimmed V and J ends, which lost 4 bases and 1 base, there was a span of 11 bases. The CDR3 runs to 16 residues. The CDR3 reads CASSFPRGSGANVLTF. The DNA for the CDR3 is TGTGCCAGCAGTTTTCCCAGGGGTTCTGGGGCCAACGTCCTGACTTTC.

The chain uses TRBV27 and TRBJ2-5, with a possible D match to TRBD1 (6 bases). Trimming pared 6 bases from V and 4 bases from J, leaving 15 bases between. This CDR3 comprises 14 residues. Germline V gene sequence: CDR1 MNHEY, CDR2 SMNVEV (reference sequence). CDR3 coding DNA: TGTGCCAGCAGCCAACAGGGTAGGGTAGAGACCCAGTACTTC. Residues: CASSQQGRVETQYF.

The chain employs TRBV7-2 and TRBJ1-1; D might be TRBD1 (5 bases). This CDR3 region has 12 residues. V was cut by 7 bases and J by 7 bases, with 13 bases left in between. Germline CDR1 reads SGHTA; CDR2 reads FQGNSA. The CDR3 bases are TGTGCCAGCACCGAACAGGTCGGTGAAGCTTTCTTT. Encoded protein: CASTEQVGEAFF.

The genes are TRBV4-1 and TRBJ2-5; 14 bases fit TRBD2. The CDR3 is 18 amino acids. The J segment lost 0 bases and the V segment lost 0 bases, leaving 3 bases of the junction unmatched. Germline V gene data show CDR1 as MGHRA and CDR2 as YSYEKL. CDR3 loop: CASSQDRTSGGYQETQYF. As DNA, the CDR3 is TGCGCCAGCAGCCAAGATAGGACTAGCGGGGGGTACCAAGAGACCCAGTACTTC.

This chain's CDR3 is CASSQGQGGGTQYF. CDR3 coding DNA: TGTGCCAGCAGTCAGGGACAGGGGGGCGGTACGCAGTATTTT. The chain carries TRBV27 and TRBJ2-3; 11 nucleotides align to TRBD1. The CDR3 has 14 amino acids. The V and J ends lost 5 bases and 8 bases, in that order; junction bases with no gene match: 6. Germline loops: CDR1 MNHEY, CDR2 SMNVEV (reference sequence).

This chain connects TRBV7-9 to TRBJ1-2; the D gene is possibly TRBD1 (5 bases). Trimming cost V 8 bases and J 5 bases, with 21 bases left between them. CDR3 length: 15 residues. Per the germline V gene, CDR1 is SEHNR and CDR2 is FQNEAQ (reference sequence). This chain's CDR3 is CASDSLRGLLYGYTF. The CDR3 DNA follows: TGTGCCAGCGACTCCCTAAGGGGACTCCTTTATGGCTACACCTTC.

This clone was recorded a few times. The chain couples TRBV29-1 to TRBJ1-2; 7 nucleotides align to TRBD1. This CDR3 is 14 amino acids long. Trimming took 2 bases from V and 4 from J; bases not matched to a gene: 7. From germline, CDR1 is SQVTM and CDR2 ANQGSEA. The CDR3 region is CSVERDRSFYGYTF. The CDR3 DNA sequence: TGCAGCGTTGAAAGGGACAGATCTTTCTATGGCTACACCTTC. The whole variable domain, filled in from reference TRBV29-1 and TRBJ1-2, reads SAVISQKPSRDICQRGTSLTIQCQVDSQVTMMFWYRQQPGQSLTLIATANQGSEATYESGFVIDKFPISRPNLTFSTLTVSNMSPEDSSIYLCSVERDRSFYGYTFGSGTRLTVV.

This clone occurred a few times. The chain combines TRBV7-8 with TRBJ2-7; possible D gene TRBD1, 5 bases. Trimming took off 6 bases at V and 3 bases at J, with 12 bases between the two ends. CDR3 length: 13 residues. Germline CDR1 SGHVS, CDR2 FQNEAQ. The CDR3 is CASSLHQGYEQYF. Written as DNA, the CDR3 is TGTGCCAGCAGTTTGCACCAGGGCTACGAGCAGTACTTC.

CDR3 loop: CASSSYDWLSSYNEQFF. The CDR3 DNA reads TGTGCCAGCAGCTCCTATGACTGGCTGAGCTCCTACAATGAGCAGTTCTTC. V is TRBV7-2 and J is TRBJ2-1; D gene ambiguous. V was clipped by 4 bases and J by 0 bases, with 16 bases between them. The CDR3 spans 17 residues. In germline, CDR1 is SGHTA, CDR2 FQGNSA.

The V call is TRBV18, the J call TRBJ2-2; TRBD1 aligns across 7 bases. This CDR3 is built from 17 residues. The germline V gene has CDR1 KGHSH and CDR2 LQKENI. Unmatched junction bases numbered 8, after V lost 4 bases and J lost 0 bases. CDR3 sequence reads: CASSQNSGTANTGELFF. Here the CDR3 DNA reads TGTGCCAGCTCACAGAACTCCGGGACAGCGAACACCGGGGAGCTGTTTTTT.

The chain has TRBV15 and TRBJ2-3; possible D gene TRBD1, 6 bases. The CDR3 contains 13 residues. Germline assignment: CDR1 LNHNV and CDR2 YYDKDF (reference sequence). Trimming removed 6 bases at V and 3 bases at J, with 10 bases between. CDR3 DNA: TGTGCCACCAGTCGACAGGCTACAGATACGCAGTATTTT. Encoded protein: CATSRQATDTQYF.